This T cell receptor (beta chain) was captured by sequencing in a study of T-cell reconstitution after alpha-beta-depleted transplantation in children. General study findings and limits: After one year, T-cell counts and TCRbeta diversity mostly came from new T cells. Expanded graft clones, several hundred of them, were reportedly the source of alpha-beta T cells about two months after transplant. The high TCRbeta diversity at day 60 in some patients came from surviving recipient T cells and thymic progenitors.

V was shortened by 5 bases and J by 8 bases, with 14 bases between the two germline ends. CDR1 and CDR2 from the germline V gene are SGHTA and FQGNSA. This CDR3 is 13 amino acids long. Unique molecular identifiers featured in how the TCRbeta library was prepared. Via MiXCR, TCRdb re-called the PCR reads, giving one row per CDR3 protein. Here the sample spans approximately 430,000 distinct CDR3 sequences, about 17% being singletons. This clonotype was seen ten or more times. Its antigen is not identified. Specimen: PBMCs, mostly from graft donor cells, collected 360 days after TCRalphabeta/CD19-depleted stem cell transplant. The rearrangement uses TRBV7-2 and TRBJ2-3, with D perhaps TRBD1 (6 bases). This TCR came from a boy under three years old who had a stem cell transplant for Wiskott-Aldrich syndrome, so the T cells may come from the graft donor. CDR3 in DNA: TGTGCCAGCAGCCCGCCACAGGGTGGTACGCAGTATTTT. It codes for CASSPPQGGTQYF.